This TCR beta chain was obtained from a study of control samples from healthy donors and cancer patients. TCRdb's table, derived via immunoSEQ multiplex PCR, lists solely in-frame clones and lacks some. In the table there are under 200,000 clones, 91% of which are singletons. This CDR3 spans 11 amino acids. Trimming cost V 5 bases and J 4 bases, with 4 bases left between them. The germline CDR1 and CDR2 sequences are MNHEY and SVGEGT. This TCR was sampled from a woman aged 25 to 39 in good health. Sample: blood. The chain joins TRBV6-2 or TRBV6-3 to TRBJ2-3; D remains ambiguous. The CDR3 reads CASSAADTQYF. For the CDR3, the DNA is TGTGCCAGCAGTGCAGCAGATACGCAGTATTTT.